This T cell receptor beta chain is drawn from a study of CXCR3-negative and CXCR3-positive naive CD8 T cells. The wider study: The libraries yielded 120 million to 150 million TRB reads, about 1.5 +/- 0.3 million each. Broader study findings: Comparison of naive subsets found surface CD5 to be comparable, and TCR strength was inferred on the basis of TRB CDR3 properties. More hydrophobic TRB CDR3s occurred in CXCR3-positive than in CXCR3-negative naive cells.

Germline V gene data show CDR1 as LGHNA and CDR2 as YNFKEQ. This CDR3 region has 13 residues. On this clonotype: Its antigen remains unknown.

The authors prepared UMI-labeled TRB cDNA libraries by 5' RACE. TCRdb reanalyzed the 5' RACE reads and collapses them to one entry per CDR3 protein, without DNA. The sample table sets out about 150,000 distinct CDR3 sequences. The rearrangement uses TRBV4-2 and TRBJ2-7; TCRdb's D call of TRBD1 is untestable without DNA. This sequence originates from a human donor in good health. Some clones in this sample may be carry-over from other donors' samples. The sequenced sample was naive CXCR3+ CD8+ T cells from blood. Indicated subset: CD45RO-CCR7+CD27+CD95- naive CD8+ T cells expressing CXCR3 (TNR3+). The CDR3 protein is CASSPGILYEQYF.